This T cell receptor beta chain derives from a study of early stage breast cancer tumors. General study points: Most shared enriched TCRB sequences were commonly generated ones. In about 85% of the 16 patients, blood comparison separated tumor from normal breast.

Sequencing used immunoSEQ multiplex PCR; TCRdb keeps in-frame clones, though not all of them. The sample lists 23,000 or so clones, about 67% occurring once. The V end was cut by 0 bases, the J end by 3 bases, with 13 bases between. The germline V gene has CDR1 SGHRS and CDR2 YFSETQ. The CDR3 is 16 residues long. About this clone itself: Antigen: not known.

The receptor comes from a person in their sixties or seventies with breast cancer. V gene TRBV5-1 combines with J gene TRBJ1-5, with a weak D call TRBD1 (6 bases). Sequencing was done on a sample of breast tumor tissue. DNA for the CDR3: TGCGCCAGCAGCTTGGCCGAGGGGGGGCCCAATCAGCCCCAGCATTTT. Protein: CASSLAEGGPNQPQHF.